This TCR beta chain was observed in a study of T cells in Graves' hyperthyroidism and ophthalmopathy. Using RNA transcripts as the source, TCR beta CDR3 regions were amplified. During a first-round RT-PCR of the TCR CDR3, the HTBI primer set was used. One entry per CDR3 protein results from TCRdb running MiXCR on the multiplex PCR reads. Among around 500,000 distinct CDR3 sequences listed, around a fifth were seen once. This clonotype was observed at least ten times. This CDR3 has 13 residues. Trimming removed 3 bases at V and 1 base at J, with 10 bases between. CDR1 and CDR2 from the germline V gene are SQVTM and ANQGSEA. Inclusion characteristics of ophthalmopathy patients comprised a Clinical Activity Score of at least 3, a NOSPECS grade of at least 4, and duration under 3 months. Diagnoses were established using clinical symptoms, serum thyroxine and TRAb, thyroid ultrasound and orbital computed tomography.

Sample: blood. The rearrangement links TRBV29-1 to TRBJ2-7; D remains ambiguous. This TCR was recovered from an older woman with Graves' ophthalmopathy. CDR3 sequence reads: CSVDTPQSYEQYF. CDR3 DNA: TGCAGCGTTGATACCCCCCAATCCTACGAGCAGTACTTC.